Sequencing of this TCR beta chain was carried out in a study of blood T cells in healthy people across ages. Study-wide points: In long-lived donors, naive CD4+ cell counts and diversity exceeded those of aged donors.

Germline V gene lookup returns CDR1 SQVTM and CDR2 ANQGSEA. The CDR3 is 13 residues long. The germline V and J ends were trimmed by 6 bases and 3 bases, with 14 bases remaining between them. This clonotype was counted a few times. Its antigen is currently unknown. A second PCR, run for roughly 7 to 12 cycles, used a sample-barcoded 5' primer plus a J-beta primer mix. A minimum of 2.5 million CDR3-containing paired-end reads was obtained for each sample. TCRdb processed the 5' RACE reads anew with MiXCR; each CDR3 protein has one entry. The sample includes around 1.5 million distinct CDR3 sequences, approximately 60% seen only once; the top ten take 5% to 7%.

This chain links TRBV29-1 with TRBJ1-2; weak D call: TRBD1 (5 bases). Sequenced sample: blood. The origin of this receptor is a man aged 18 to 29 in good health. The CDR3: CSVGSTGDYGYTF. The CDR3 DNA reads TGCAGCGTGGGGTCTACAGGAGACTATGGCTACACCTTC.